Each of the 22 T cell receptor beta chains below was sequenced from the same sample in a study of T cell responses to AZD1222 COVID-19 vaccine. Profiling relied on immunoSEQ multiplex PCR, and the TCRdb table lists in-frame clones only, not all of them. The sample has 130,000 or so clones, approximately 91% seen once; the top ten hold around 1%. Material: peripheral blood, obtained 28 days after the second AZD1222 dose. All receptors derive from an adult who received the AZD1222 COVID-19 vaccine.

V is TRBV12-3 or TRBV12-4 and J is TRBJ1-1; possibly TRBD1 for D (6 bases). Trimming took off 5 bases at V and 1 base at J, with 8 bases between the two ends. The CDR3 covers 13 residues. The CDR3 nucleotides read TGTGCCAGCAGTCGACAGGCGAACACTGAAGCTTTCTTT. Amino acids: CASSRQANTEAFF.

The V and J genes are TRBV11-2 and TRBJ2-1; perhaps TRBD2 as D (5 bases). Trimming took 1 base from V and 0 from J, leaving 13 bases between them. CDR1 and CDR2 from the germline V gene are SGHAT and FQNNGV. This CDR3 spans 17 amino acids. As DNA, the CDR3 is TGTGCCAGCAGCTTAGCCCCAGTGGGAGTCTCCTACAATGAGCAGTTCTTC. Translating gives CASSLAPVGVSYNEQFF.

The chain employs TRBV6-2 or TRBV6-3 and TRBJ2-7; the D is unclear. From germline, CDR1 is MNHEY and CDR2 SVGEGT. CDR3 length: 13 residues. Trimming cost V 2 bases and J 3 bases, with 8 bases left between them. CDR3 protein: CASSYRTVYEQYF. DNA of the CDR3: TGTGCCAGCAGTTACCGGACGGTCTACGAGCAGTACTTC.

The chain combines TRBV28 with TRBJ2-3; 7 bases are a match to TRBD1. Germline lookup yields CDR1 MDHEN and CDR2 SYDVKM. Germline trimming cut 1 base from V and 3 bases from J; bases unmatched to any gene: 7. The CDR3 totals 16 residues. CDR3 loop: CASSLSGGIRTDTQYF. The CDR3 DNA follows: TGTGCCAGCAGTTTATCAGGGGGAATAAGGACAGATACGCAGTATTTT.

This clone appeared once. J is TRBJ2-7 and V is TRBV21-1; the D call in the table, TRBD2, was not verified against the DNA. TRBV21-1 is annotated as a pseudogene. The CDR3 length is 13 residues. The CDR3 sequence is CASSKEVGYEQYF. CDR3 coding DNA: TGTGCCAGCAGCAAAGAAGTCGGCTACGAGCAGTACTTC.

The chain couples TRBV6-5 to TRBJ2-3; D is perhaps TRBD2 (5 bases). The CDR3 extends over 15 amino acids. Germline V lookup: CDR1 MNHEY, CDR2 SVGAGI. Trimming shortened V by 3 bases and J by 4 bases, and 14 bases separated the two germline ends. The CDR3 loop is CASSYGPVRADTQYF. DNA of the CDR3: TGTGCCAGCAGTTATGGGCCAGTGAGGGCAGATACGCAGTATTTT.

The chain recombines TRBV12-3 or TRBV12-4 with TRBJ1-1; unclear D gene. The ends were cut back, 7 bases at V and 4 bases at J, with 13 bases in the middle. The CDR3 spans 13 residues. The CDR3, as DNA: TGTGCCAGCACCCTGGGGTCAGGCACTGAAGCTTTCTTT. This gives the protein CASTLGSGTEAFF.

V and J are TRBV5-3 and TRBJ2-1; 8 bases align to TRBD2. TRBV5-3 is an ORF; its function is uncertain. J was trimmed by 5 bases and V by 0 bases; bases with no gene match: 10. The CDR3 has 17 residues. The CDR3 region is CARSLAVGTSSHNEQFF. CDR3 coding DNA: TGTGCCAGAAGCTTGGCAGTCGGGACTAGTTCCCACAATGAGCAGTTCTTC.

The chain joins TRBV7-9 to TRBJ1-2; TRBD1 aligns across 7 bases. From germline, CDR1 is SEHNR and CDR2 FQNEAQ (reference sequence). This CDR3 region has 15 residues. V was clipped by 1 base and J by 1 base; unmatched bases: 3. CDR3 DNA: TGTGCCAGCAGCTTAGGACAGGGCCGTAACTATGGCTACACCTTC. Protein sequence: CASSLGQGRNYGYTF. The full variable domain, its missing parts supplied by reference TRBV7-9 and TRBJ1-2, is DTGVSQNPRHKITKRGQNVTFRCDPISEHNRLYWYRQTLGQGPEFLTYFQNEAQLEKSRLLSDRFSAERPKGSFSTLEIQRTEQGDSAMYLCASSLGQGRNYGYTFGSGTRLTVV.

This chain links TRBV30 with TRBJ1-5; no definite D call. V was pared by 3 bases and J by 0 bases, with 6 bases between. Looked up from germline, CDR1 is GTSNPN and CDR2 is SVGIG (reference sequence). The CDR3 is made up of 13 amino acids. The DNA of the CDR3 is TGTGCCTGGAGCTTAAATAGCAATCAGCCCCAGCATTTT. It translates to CAWSLNSNQPQHF. The full variable domain, in which reference TRBV30 and TRBJ1-5 provide the parts outside the CDR3, is SQTIHQWPATLVQPVGSPLSLECTVEGTSNPNLYWYRQAAGRGLQLLFYSVGIGQISSEVPQNLSASRPQDRQFILSSKKLLLSDSGFYLCAWSLNSNQPQHFGDGTRLSIL.

The genes are TRBV5-1 and TRBJ2-7, with D perhaps matching TRBD2 (6 bases). The CDR3 spans 15 residues. Germline V gene sequence: CDR1 SGHRS, CDR2 YFSETQ. Trimming left V 1 base short and J 1 base short, with 12 bases between. The CDR3 loop reads CASSLLVGGSYEQYF. The DNA for the CDR3 is TGCGCCAGCAGCTTGTTGGTCGGGGGATCCTACGAGCAGTACTTC.

The chain uses TRBV10-3 and TRBJ2-2; perhaps TRBD1 as D (7 bases). The CDR3 length is 19 residues. The germline CDR1 and CDR2 sequences are ENHRY and SYGVKD. V was clipped by 4 bases and J by 7 bases, with 28 bases between them. The CDR3 nucleotides read TGTGCCATCAGTGTTAGCGGTTATAGAGGGGGCGGTCGAAGCGGGGAGCTGTTTTTT. Translation: CAISVSGYRGGGRSGELFF.

The rearrangement uses TRBV5-5 and TRBJ2-1; D gene ambiguous. The V end was cut by 0 bases, the J end by 4 bases, with 11 bases between. This CDR3 has 15 amino acids. The germline V gene encodes CDR1 SGHKS and CDR2 YYEKEE (reference sequence). As DNA, the CDR3 is TGTGCCAGCAGCTTGGCGCTACCAAGGTACAATGAGCAGTTCTTC. It specifies CASSLALPRYNEQFF.

The chain combines TRBV6-5 with TRBJ1-1; D possibly corresponds to TRBD1 (5 bases). V was pared by 11 bases and J by 7 bases, with 14 bases between. The CDR3 has 11 amino acids. CDR1 and CDR2 (germline): MNHEY, SVGAGI. The CDR3: CAGGGHVEAFF. CDR3 bases: TGTGCCGGGGGGGGTCACGTTGAAGCTTTCTTT.

This clone occurred once. The genes are TRBV28 and TRBJ2-1; D remains ambiguous. V was clipped by 6 bases and J by 6 bases, with 12 bases between them. The CDR3 sequence is 13 residues long. The germline gives CDR1 MDHEN, CDR2 SYDVKM. The CDR3 here is CASRNFQGNEQFF. The CDR3 region has the DNA TGTGCCAGCAGGAACTTTCAAGGCAATGAGCAGTTCTTC.

The CDR3 here is CASSTTGGVTYGYTF. The CDR3 coding sequence is TGTGCCAGTAGTACTACAGGGGGCGTAACCTATGGCTACACCTTC. The rearrangement links TRBV19 to TRBJ1-2; TRBD1 agrees at 9 bases. With 4 bases clipped from V and 4 bases from J, the junction kept 7 bases outside the gene matches. Per the germline V gene, CDR1 is LNHDA and CDR2 is SQIVND (reference sequence). The CDR3 contains 15 residues.

The chain joins TRBV7-3 to TRBJ2-5; D could derive from TRBD1 or TRBD2 (5 bases each). V lost 2 bases, J lost 3 bases, and 10 bases lay in between. This CDR3 comprises 14 residues. Per germline, CDR1 SGHTA and CDR2 FQGTGA. CDR3 amino acids: CASSLYGGEETQYF. DNA for the CDR3: TGTGCCAGCAGCTTATATGGGGGAGAAGAGACCCAGTACTTC.

The rearrangement uses TRBV18 and TRBJ2-7, with 11 bases matching TRBD1. Germline values: CDR1 KGHSH, CDR2 LQKENI. J was trimmed by 0 bases and V by 3 bases; bases with no gene match: 1. CDR3 size: 15 residues. CDR3 protein: CASSPGTGGSYEQYF. DNA of the CDR3: TGTGCCAGCTCACCCGGGACAGGGGGCTCCTACGAGCAGTACTTC.

The chain links TRBV6-1 to TRBJ1-2, with a tentative D call TRBD1 (6 bases). V lost 4 bases and J lost 4, with 22 bases in between. The CDR3 consists of 17 residues. Germline lookup yields CDR1 MNHNS and CDR2 SASEGT. For the CDR3, the DNA is TGTGCCAGCAGTGGGCGAGGACAGCCCAATCGGGGCTATGGCTACACCTTC. As protein: CASSGRGQPNRGYGYTF.

This clone was found once. V is TRBV7-8 and J is TRBJ2-4; D is possibly TRBD1 or TRBD2 (5 bases each). Germline V gene lookup returns CDR1 SGHVS and CDR2 FQNEAQ. The V end lost 5 bases, the J end lost 0 bases, and 17 bases lay between the germline ends. CDR3 length: 17 amino acids. CDR3 nucleotide sequence: TGTGCCAGCAGCCCCCTCAGAGGGGCCCTAGCCAAAAACATTCAGTACTTC. Residues: CASSPLRGALAKNIQYF.

The chain joins TRBV7-9 to TRBJ1-2; 11 bases map to TRBD1. From germline, CDR1 is SEHNR and CDR2 FQNEAQ (reference sequence). J gave up 8 bases and V 4 bases, and 12 bases lay outside the gene matches. The CDR3 length is 16 residues. The CDR3 bases are TGTGCCAGCAGCTGGGACAGGGGGTCATATGTTGGCGGCTACACCTTC. It is translated as CASSWDRGSYVGGYTF.

The chain employs TRBV11-2 and TRBJ1-6; tentative D call: TRBD1 (5 bases). Germline V gene sequence: CDR1 SGHAT, CDR2 FQNNGV. CDR3 size: 15 residues. V was clipped by 6 bases and J by 7 bases, with 16 bases between them. The CDR3 region is CASRPTGGGNSPLHF. CDR3 nucleotides: TGTGCCAGCAGGCCCACCGGGGGAGGCAATTCACCCCTCCACTTT.